Below are 10 T cell receptor beta chains sequenced from a single sample in a study of CD8 T cells in ankylosing spondylitis. Notes on the study in general: Made up of under 10 highly homologous variants, a TCR beta motif appeared characteristic of ankylosing spondylitis blood.

TCRdb analysed the 5' RACE reads with MiXCR anew, one entry per CDR3 protein. Of more than 600,000 distinct CDR3 sequences in the sample, roughly 19% are singletons; the top ten hold under 20%. These receptors are not linked to any known antigen. The sequencing input was blood, either unsorted or a sorted T cell fraction (not recorded which). These receptors were obtained from a male donor with ankylosing spondylitis.

CDR3 DNA: TGCGCCAGCAGCGCGACTAGCGGCCCCTACGAGCAGTACTTC. Translation: CASSATSGPYEQYF. This chain connects TRBV5-1 to TRBJ2-7; 9 bases are a match to TRBD2. Losses at the gene ends were 4 bases for V and 2 bases for J; bases not matched to a gene: 4. The CDR3 contains 14 residues. Germline lookup yields CDR1 SGHRS and CDR2 YFSETQ.

The genes are TRBV27 and TRBJ2-1; TRBD2 agrees at 14 bases. CDR3 length: 21 amino acids. Germline V gives CDR1 MNHEY, CDR2 SMNVEV (reference sequence). The junction had 14 bases not matched to a gene; V was cut back by 0 bases and J by 4 bases. CDR3 DNA sequence: TGTGCCAGCAGTTTATCGGGGGTCCCGGGACTAGCGGGGGACGATTACAATGAGCAGTTCTTC. It yields the protein CASSLSGVPGLAGDDYNEQFF.

The chain links TRBV5-1 to TRBJ1-1, with D perhaps matching TRBD1 (6 bases). The germline gives CDR1 SGHRS, CDR2 YFSETQ. The germline V and J ends were trimmed by 1 base and 7 bases, with 14 bases remaining between them. This CDR3 has 14 residues. The CDR3 coding sequence is TGCGCCAGCAGCTTGTTAAGGGGGAACGGTGAAGCTTTCTTT. The encoded protein is CASSLLRGNGEAFF.

This clonotype turned up a few times. V gene TRBV10-3 combines with J gene TRBJ2-7; the match to TRBD2 covers 7 bases. This CDR3 is 15 amino acids long. V trimming: 3 bases; J trimming: 5 bases; junction bases outside the gene matches: 10. Germline CDR1 ENHRY, CDR2 SYGVKD. The CDR3 region is CAISDSLREGNEQYF. The CDR3 nucleotides are TGTGCCATCAGTGACTCGTTGAGGGAGGGGAACGAGCAGTACTTC.

This clonotype was picked up many times. The chain recombines TRBV24-1 with TRBJ1-4; no firm D call. CDR1 and CDR2 from the germline V gene are KGHDR and SFDVKD. CDR3 length equals 15 residues. The germline V and J ends were trimmed by 4 bases and 0 bases, with 8 bases remaining between them. The CDR3 protein is CATSEGKTTNEKLFF. The DNA of the CDR3 is TGTGCCACCAGTGAGGGGAAGACAACTAATGAAAAACTGTTTTTT.

This clonotype came up once. The rearrangement links TRBV30 to TRBJ2-2; D may be TRBD2 (6 bases). The germline V and J ends were trimmed by 4 bases and 0 bases, with 18 bases remaining between them. Germline values: CDR1 GTSNPN, CDR2 SVGIG (reference sequence). The CDR3 length is 17 residues. CDR3 residues: CAWMLGVGTSNTGELFF. Here the CDR3 DNA reads TGTGCCTGGATGCTCGGTGTCGGGACTTCGAACACCGGGGAGCTGTTTTTT.

At least ten counts were recorded for this clonotype. This chain links TRBV28 with TRBJ2-7; 10 bases match TRBD2. After removal of 4 bases from V and 3 bases from J, the junction contained 6 bases not matched to a gene. The germline CDR1 and CDR2 sequences are MDHEN and SYDVKM. The CDR3 has 15 residues. The DNA for the CDR3 is TGTGCCAGCAGTTCCCCTAGCGGGAGAGGCTACGAGCAGTACTTC. Protein sequence: CASSSPSGRGYEQYF.

This clonotype has only a few counts. This chain joins TRBV4-2 and TRBJ1-2; D is possibly TRBD1 (5 bases). Trimming left V 0 bases short and J 8 bases short, with 22 bases between. This CDR3 has 17 residues. The germline CDR1 and CDR2 sequences are LGHNA and YNFKEQ. The CDR3 coding sequence is TGTGCCAGCAGCCAAGAGGGGAGGGGAATTGGAGCTGCGGGCTACACCTTC. It translates to CASSQEGRGIGAAGYTF.

This clonotype was observed a few times. This chain links TRBV14 with TRBJ2-2, with D unresolved. The ends were cut back, 1 base at V and 6 bases at J, with 6 bases in the middle. The CDR3 extends over 13 amino acids. CDR1 is SGHDN, CDR2 FVKESK, per germline. The CDR3 DNA reads TGTGCCAGCAGCCAAGTTTGGCCCGGGGAGCTGTTTTTT. Protein product: CASSQVWPGELFF.

This clonotype occurred a few times. The V and J genes are TRBV20-1 and TRBJ2-1; no definite D call. Looked up from germline, CDR1 is DFQATT and CDR2 is SNEGSKA (reference sequence). The CDR3 is 12 amino acids. The ends were cut back, 2 bases at V and 4 bases at J, with 6 bases in the middle. CDR3 bases: TGCAGTGCTAGAATGGGATACAATGAGCAGTTCTTC. Translated: CSARMGYNEQFF.